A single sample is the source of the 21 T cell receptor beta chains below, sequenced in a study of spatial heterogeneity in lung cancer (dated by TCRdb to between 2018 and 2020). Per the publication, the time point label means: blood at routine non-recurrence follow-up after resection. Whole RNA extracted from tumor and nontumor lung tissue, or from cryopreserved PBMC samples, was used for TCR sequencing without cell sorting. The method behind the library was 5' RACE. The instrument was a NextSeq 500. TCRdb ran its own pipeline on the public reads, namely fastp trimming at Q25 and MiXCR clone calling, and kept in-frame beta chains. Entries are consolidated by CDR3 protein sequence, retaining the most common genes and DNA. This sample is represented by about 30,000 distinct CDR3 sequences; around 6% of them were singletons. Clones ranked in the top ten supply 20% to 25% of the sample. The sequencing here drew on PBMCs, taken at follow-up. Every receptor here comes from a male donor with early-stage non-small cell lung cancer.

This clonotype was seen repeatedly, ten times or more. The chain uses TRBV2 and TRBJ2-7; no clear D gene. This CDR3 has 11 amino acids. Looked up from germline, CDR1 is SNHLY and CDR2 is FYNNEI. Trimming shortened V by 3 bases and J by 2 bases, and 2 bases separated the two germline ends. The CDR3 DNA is TGTGCCAGCAGTGATACCTACGAGCAGTACTTC. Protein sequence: CASSDTYEQYF.

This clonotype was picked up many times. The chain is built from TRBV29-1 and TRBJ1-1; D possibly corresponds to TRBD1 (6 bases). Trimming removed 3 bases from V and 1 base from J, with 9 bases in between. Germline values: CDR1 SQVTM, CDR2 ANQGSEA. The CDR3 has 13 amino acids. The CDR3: CSVDGGRNTEAFF. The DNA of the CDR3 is TGCAGCGTTGACGGGGGGCGGAACACTGAAGCTTTCTTT.

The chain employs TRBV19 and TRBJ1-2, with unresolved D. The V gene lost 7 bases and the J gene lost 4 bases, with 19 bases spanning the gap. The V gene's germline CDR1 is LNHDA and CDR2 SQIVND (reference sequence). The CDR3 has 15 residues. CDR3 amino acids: CASTPKADLSYGYTF. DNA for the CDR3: TGTGCCAGTACCCCAAAAGCCGACTTGTCCTATGGCTACACCTTC.

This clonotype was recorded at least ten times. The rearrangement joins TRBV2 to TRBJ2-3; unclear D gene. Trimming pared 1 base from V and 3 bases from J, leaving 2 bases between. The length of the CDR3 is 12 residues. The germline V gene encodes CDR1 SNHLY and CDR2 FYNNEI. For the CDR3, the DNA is TGTGCCAGCAGTGAAGGAACAGATACGCAGTATTTT. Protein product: CASSEGTDTQYF.

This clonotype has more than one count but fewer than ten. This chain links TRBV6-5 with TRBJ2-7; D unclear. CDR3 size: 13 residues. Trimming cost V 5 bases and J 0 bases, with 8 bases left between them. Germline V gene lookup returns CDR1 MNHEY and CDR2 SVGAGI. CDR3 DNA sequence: TGTGCCAGCAGTAAGACACCCTCCTACGAGCAGTACGTC. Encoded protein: CASSKTPSYEQYV.

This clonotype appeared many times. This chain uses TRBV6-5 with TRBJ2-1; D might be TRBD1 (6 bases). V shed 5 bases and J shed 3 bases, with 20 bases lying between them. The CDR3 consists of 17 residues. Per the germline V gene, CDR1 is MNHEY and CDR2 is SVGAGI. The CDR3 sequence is CASSLSTLDRLYNEQFF. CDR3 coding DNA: TGTGCCAGCAGTCTTTCAACCTTGGACAGACTCTACAATGAGCAGTTCTTC.

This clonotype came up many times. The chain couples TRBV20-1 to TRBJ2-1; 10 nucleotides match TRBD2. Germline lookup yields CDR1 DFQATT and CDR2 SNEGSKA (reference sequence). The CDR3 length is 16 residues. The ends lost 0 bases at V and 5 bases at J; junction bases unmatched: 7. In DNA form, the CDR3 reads TGCAGTGCTAGAGAACCGGGACTAGCGAGTCACAATGAGCAGTTCTTC. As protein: CSAREPGLASHNEQFF.

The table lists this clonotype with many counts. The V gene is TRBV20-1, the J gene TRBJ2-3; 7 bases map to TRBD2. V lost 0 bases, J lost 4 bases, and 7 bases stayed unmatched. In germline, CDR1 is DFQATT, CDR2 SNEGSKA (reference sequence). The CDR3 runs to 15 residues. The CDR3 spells CSARDEGAGSDTQYF. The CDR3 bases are TGCAGTGCTAGAGATGAGGGAGCGGGGTCAGATACGCAGTATTTT.

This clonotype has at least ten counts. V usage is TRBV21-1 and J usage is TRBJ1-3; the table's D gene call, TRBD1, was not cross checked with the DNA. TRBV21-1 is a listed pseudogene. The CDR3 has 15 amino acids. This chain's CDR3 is CARRTGDETGNTIYF. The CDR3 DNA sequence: TGTGCCAGACGAACAGGGGACGAGACTGGAAACACCATATATTTT.

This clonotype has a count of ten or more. CDR3 nucleotides: TGTGCCAGCAGTTACTCGAGTAAGGCAGATACGCAGTATTTT. Its protein product is CASSYSSKADTQYF. This sequence joins TRBV6-2 or TRBV6-3 and TRBJ2-3; the D is unclear. This CDR3 is built from 14 residues. V lost 0 bases and J lost 4, with 8 bases in between. The germline CDR1 and CDR2 sequences are MNHEY and SVGEGT.

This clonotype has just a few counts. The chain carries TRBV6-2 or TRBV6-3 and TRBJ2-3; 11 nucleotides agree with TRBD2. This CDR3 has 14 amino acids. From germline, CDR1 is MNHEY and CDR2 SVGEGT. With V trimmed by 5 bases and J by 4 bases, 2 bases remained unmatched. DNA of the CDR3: TGTGCCAGCAGTACTAGCGGGAGCCCAGATACGCAGTATTTT. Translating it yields CASSTSGSPDTQYF.

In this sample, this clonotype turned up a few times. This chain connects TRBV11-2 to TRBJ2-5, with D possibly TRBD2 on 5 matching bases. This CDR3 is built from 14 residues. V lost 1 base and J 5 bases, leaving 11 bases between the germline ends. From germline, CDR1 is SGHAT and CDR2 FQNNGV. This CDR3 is CASSLGESWETQYF. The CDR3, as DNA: TGTGCCAGCAGCTTAGGGGAGTCGTGGGAGACCCAGTACTTC.

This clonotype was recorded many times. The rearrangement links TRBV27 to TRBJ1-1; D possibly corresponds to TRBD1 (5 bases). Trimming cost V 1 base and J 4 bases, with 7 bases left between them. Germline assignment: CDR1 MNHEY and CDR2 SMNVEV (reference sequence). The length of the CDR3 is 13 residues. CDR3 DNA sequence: TGTGCCAGCAGTTTATTGGGGGGCACTGAAGCTTTCTTT. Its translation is CASSLLGGTEAFF.

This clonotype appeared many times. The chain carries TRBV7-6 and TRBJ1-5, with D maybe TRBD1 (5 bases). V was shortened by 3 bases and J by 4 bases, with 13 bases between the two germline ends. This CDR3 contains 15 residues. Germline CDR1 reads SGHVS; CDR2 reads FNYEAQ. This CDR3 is CASSFSGAANQPQHF. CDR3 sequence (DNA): TGTGCCAGCAGCTTTTCTGGGGCAGCTAATCAGCCCCAGCATTTT.

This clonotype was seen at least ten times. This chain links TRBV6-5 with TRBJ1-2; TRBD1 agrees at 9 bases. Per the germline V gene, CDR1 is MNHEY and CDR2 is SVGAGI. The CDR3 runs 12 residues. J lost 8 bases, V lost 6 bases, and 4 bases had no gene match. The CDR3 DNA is TGTGCCAGCAGAGGACAGGGGCGCGGCTACACCTTC. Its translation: CASRGQGRGYTF.

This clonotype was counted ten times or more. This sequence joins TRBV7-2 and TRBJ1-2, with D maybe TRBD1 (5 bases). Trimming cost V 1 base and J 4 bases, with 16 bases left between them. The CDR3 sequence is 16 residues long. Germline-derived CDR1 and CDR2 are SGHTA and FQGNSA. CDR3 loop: CASSLVQGPSGYGYTF. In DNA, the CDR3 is TGTGCCAGCAGCTTAGTGCAGGGACCTAGCGGCTATGGCTACACCTTC.

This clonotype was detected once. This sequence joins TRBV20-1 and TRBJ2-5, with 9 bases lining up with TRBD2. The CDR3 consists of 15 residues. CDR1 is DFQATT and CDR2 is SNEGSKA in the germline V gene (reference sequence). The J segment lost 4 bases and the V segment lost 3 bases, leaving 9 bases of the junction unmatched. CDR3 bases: TGCAGTGCTAGCCCTAGCGGGGCGTTCCTAGAGACCCAGTACTTC. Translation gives CSASPSGAFLETQYF.

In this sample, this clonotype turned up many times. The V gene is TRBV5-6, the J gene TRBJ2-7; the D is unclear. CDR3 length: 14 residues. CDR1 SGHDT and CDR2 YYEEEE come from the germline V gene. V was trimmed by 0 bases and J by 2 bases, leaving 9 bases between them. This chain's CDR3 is CASSLAGSPYEQYV. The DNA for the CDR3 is TGTGCCAGCAGCTTGGCCGGATCGCCCTACGAGCAGTACGTC.

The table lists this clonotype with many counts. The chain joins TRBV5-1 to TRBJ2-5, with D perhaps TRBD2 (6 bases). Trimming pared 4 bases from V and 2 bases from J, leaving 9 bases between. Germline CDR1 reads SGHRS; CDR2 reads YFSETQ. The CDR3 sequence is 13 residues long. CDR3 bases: TGCGCCAGCAGCCGGGACTTACAAGAGACCCAGTACTTC. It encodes CASSRDLQETQYF.

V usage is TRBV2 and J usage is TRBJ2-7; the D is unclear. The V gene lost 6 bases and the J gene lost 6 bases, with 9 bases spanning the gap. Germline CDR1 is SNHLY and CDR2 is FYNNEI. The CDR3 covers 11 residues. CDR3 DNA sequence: TGTGCCAGCAGCCTGAAGGCCGAGCAGTACTTC. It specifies CASSLKAEQYF.

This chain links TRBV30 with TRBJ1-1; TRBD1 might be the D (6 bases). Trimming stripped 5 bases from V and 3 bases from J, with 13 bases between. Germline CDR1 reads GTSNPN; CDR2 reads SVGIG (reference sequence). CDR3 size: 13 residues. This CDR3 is CAWGRHRDTEAFF. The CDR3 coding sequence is TGTGCCTGGGGCCGGCACAGGGACACTGAAGCTTTCTTT.